This TCR beta chain was captured in a study of blood T cell repertoires in COVID-19. As for the study in general: COVID-19 samples from acute and convalescent phases originated in the United States, Italy and Spain. PBMCs, B-cell-depleted T cells, or T cells provided the cDNA or gDNA that made up the material.

Source study methods: The authors estimated nucleated cell counts from reference gene primer amplification. Some clones are missing from TCRdb's copy, which holds only in-frame ones; the method was immunoSEQ multiplex PCR. V, J and clone size are those of that table, while D and trimming were read from the DNA. Of 100,000 to 120,000 clones in the sample, 72% were seen once. This CDR3 comprises 17 residues. Trimming cost V 3 bases and J 9 bases; bases outside gene matches: 17. Per germline, CDR1 GTSNPN and CDR2 SVGIG (reference sequence). The chain links TRBV30 to TRBJ2-2, with 9 bases matching TRBD1. Sequencing was performed on peripheral blood. The clonotype originates from a woman aged 60-75 years with acute or convalescent COVID-19. The CDR3 DNA sequence: TGTGCCTGGAGGGTACGACCGGGACAGGGAAGGTCGAGGGAGCTGTTTTTT. Translating it yields CAWRVRPGQGRSRELFF.